The sample holds one count of the clone carrying this T cell receptor (beta chain). The data were obtained in a study of T cell repertoires in ileal Crohn's disease. Germline CDR1 ENHRY, CDR2 SYGVKD. The germline V and J ends were trimmed by 0 bases and 1 base, with 16 bases remaining between them. This CDR3 has 17 amino acids. Sequenced by immunoSEQ multiplex PCR; TCRdb stores in-frame clones only, minus some. Of 5,500 to 7,500 clones listed, roughly 84% are singletons. The V gene is TRBV10-3, the J gene TRBJ2-7, with D maybe TRBD2 (6 bases). Material for sequencing was ileal tissue. The source is an adult with Crohn's disease. The DNA for the CDR3 is TGTGCCATCAGTGAGTCCTTCCGTTCAGGGAGGTCCTACGAGCAGTACTTC. Translating gives CAISESFRSGRSYEQYF.